This TCR beta chain appears in the sequencing data of a study of CD8 T cells in Susac syndrome. RNA amounts of about 0.45 to 1 ug underwent reverse transcription with random hexamers. TCRdb reprocessed the immunoSEQ multiplex PCR reads via MiXCR and lists one record per CDR3 protein. Here the sample spans about 76,000 distinct CDR3 sequences, approximately 93% being singletons. V was clipped by 4 bases and J by 4 bases; unmatched bases: 10. CDR3 size: 17 residues. Germline V gene sequence: CDR1 SGDLS, CDR2 YYNGEE. The specimen sequenced was CD8+ T cells from PBMCs. This sequence joins TRBV9 and TRBJ2-1; 11 nucleotides match TRBD2. The clonotype comes from a human donor with Susac syndrome. The CDR3 region is CASSPVPGLADYNEQFF. The CDR3 bases are TGTGCCAGCAGCCCCGTACCGGGACTAGCGGATTACAATGAGCAGTTCTTC.